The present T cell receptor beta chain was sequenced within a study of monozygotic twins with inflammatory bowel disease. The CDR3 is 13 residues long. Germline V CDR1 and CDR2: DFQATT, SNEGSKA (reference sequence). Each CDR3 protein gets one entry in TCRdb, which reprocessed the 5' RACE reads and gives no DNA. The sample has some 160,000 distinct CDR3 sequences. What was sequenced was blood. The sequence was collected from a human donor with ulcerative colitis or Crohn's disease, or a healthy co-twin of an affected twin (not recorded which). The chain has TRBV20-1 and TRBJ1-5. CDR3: CSARGNSNQPQHF.